These 27 T cell receptor beta chains share one sample of origin, sequenced in a study of PD-L1 blockade in urothelial cancer. Profiling relied on immunoSEQ multiplex PCR, and the TCRdb table lists in-frame clones only, not all of them. The sample has tens of thousands of clones, 80% to 85% seen once. This sample's time point: pretreatment peripheral blood. Sample: PBMCs, taken around atezolizumab (anti-PD-L1) treatment. The receptors originated from a man between 60 and 70 years old with urothelial cancer.

This clone was picked up one time. CDR3 sequence reads: CASSLVFRSRGNTIYF. Here the CDR3 DNA reads TGTGCCAGCAGCTTGGTTTTCCGATCGAGAGGAAACACCATATATTTT. V is TRBV5-8 and J is TRBJ1-3; no firm D call. Trimming removed 0 bases from V and 4 bases from J, with 14 bases in between. This CDR3 contains 16 residues. The germline CDR1 and CDR2 sequences are SGHTS and YDEGEE.

V usage is TRBV27 and J usage is TRBJ2-3; TRBD2 agrees at 9 bases. CDR3 size: 19 residues. V lost 3 bases and J lost 3; bases outside the gene matches: 16. The V gene's germline CDR1 is MNHEY and CDR2 SMNVEV (reference sequence). CDR3 nucleotides: TGTGCCAGCAGTTTGACGGGGGCGGGAGGGGGCTTGTGGACAGATACGCAGTATTTT. It codes for CASSLTGAGGGLWTDTQYF.

The rearrangement uses TRBV5-1 and TRBJ1-4; D gene ambiguous. Germline values: CDR1 SGHRS, CDR2 YFSETQ. V was pared by 4 bases and J by 10 bases, with 14 bases between. This CDR3 is 13 amino acids long. CDR3 DNA: TGCGCCAGCAGCGACCCAGGAGGAAGAAAACTGTTTTTT. It specifies CASSDPGGRKLFF.

This clone showed up just a few times. Additional DNA sequences in this sample encode the identical CDR3. This sequence joins TRBV5-1 and TRBJ1-2; TRBD1 might be the D (6 bases). The V gene lost 5 bases and the J gene lost 2 bases, with 13 bases spanning the gap. The germline V gene encodes CDR1 SGHRS and CDR2 YFSETQ. The CDR3 is made up of 14 amino acids. CDR3: CASSSPTGNYGYTF. For the CDR3, the DNA is TGCGCCAGCAGTTCCCCCACAGGGAACTATGGCTACACCTTC.

The chain employs TRBV19 and TRBJ1-1; TRBD1 aligns across 8 bases. Per the germline V gene, CDR1 is LNHDA and CDR2 is SQIVND (reference sequence). This CDR3 has 15 residues. V was pared by 7 bases and J by 2 bases, with 9 bases of the junction left unmatched. The CDR3 protein is CASTSRDRFNTEAFF. The CDR3 DNA follows: TGTGCCAGTACCTCCAGGGACAGGTTTAACACTGAAGCTTTCTTT.

The rearrangement links TRBV6-1 to TRBJ2-7; TRBD2 matches 13 bases. V dropped 5 bases and J dropped 6; count of bases not matched to a gene: 1. The CDR3 has 13 residues. The germline CDR1 and CDR2 sequences are MNHNS and SASEGT. The CDR3, as DNA: TGTGCCAGCAGTTGGACTAGCGGGGGCGAGCAGTACTTC. Translating it yields CASSWTSGGEQYF.

The rearrangement joins TRBV5-1 to TRBJ1-3, with 7 positions matching TRBD1. Germline CDR1 reads SGHRS; CDR2 reads YFSETQ. Losses at the gene ends were 4 bases for V and 0 bases for J; bases not matched to a gene: 7. The CDR3 is made up of 16 amino acids. Here the CDR3 DNA reads TGCGCCAGCAGCCCGGGACAGACGAGCTCTGGAAACACCATATATTTT. Translation gives CASSPGQTSSGNTIYF.

The rearrangement links TRBV11-2 to TRBJ1-3; 9 positions match TRBD1. The CDR3 consists of 19 residues. Per the germline V gene, CDR1 is SGHAT and CDR2 is FQNNGV. Trimming at V came to 3 bases and at J to 4 bases, leaving 16 bases not matched to a gene. CDR3 sequence: CASSFTGTGISVRGNTIYF. Written as DNA, the CDR3 is TGTGCCAGCAGCTTTACGGGGACAGGGATCTCTGTAAGAGGAAACACCATATATTTT. The full variable domain, completed using reference TRBV11-2 and TRBJ1-3, is EAGVAQSPRYKIIEKRQSVAFWCNPISGHATLYWYQQILGQGPKLLIQFQNNGVVDDSQLPKDRFSAERLKGVDSTLKIQPAKLEDSAVYLCASSFTGTGISVRGNTIYFGEGSWLTVV.

The rearrangement joins TRBV21-1 to TRBJ1-2. TRBV21-1 is a recognized pseudogene. The CDR3 totals 13 residues. CDR3 bases: TGTGCCAGCAGCAAAAGCGGGGGGGAGGGCTACACCTTC. This codes for CASSKSGGEGYTF.

V gene TRBV5-6 combines with J gene TRBJ2-1, with TRBD2 matching over 11 bases. This CDR3 comprises 17 residues. CDR1 and CDR2 (germline): SGHDT, YYEEEE. V was pared by 4 bases and J by 4 bases, with 10 bases of the junction left unmatched. CDR3 region: CASSGKLAGGAYNEQFF. DNA for the CDR3: TGTGCCAGCAGCGGGAAATTAGCGGGAGGGGCATACAATGAGCAGTTCTTC. Supplemented by reference TRBV5-6 and TRBJ2-1, the full variable domain reads DAGVTQSPTHLIKTRGQQVTLRCSPKSGHDTVSWYQQALGQGPQFIFQYYEEEERQRGNFPDRFSGHQFPNYSSELNVNALLLGDSALYLCASSGKLAGGAYNEQFFGPGTRLTVL.

J is TRBJ2-7 and V is TRBV9; TRBD2 might be the D (5 bases). There are 14 residues in the CDR3. Germline lookup yields CDR1 SGDLS and CDR2 YYNGEE. The germline V and J ends were trimmed by 4 bases and 0 bases, with 11 bases remaining between them. The CDR3 DNA is TGTGCCAGCAGCCCCCGGGGTGGCTCCTACGAGCAGTACTTC. The encoded protein is CASSPRGGSYEQYF.

The chain combines TRBV6-1 with TRBJ1-1; possible D gene TRBD1, 5 bases. Trimming pared 6 bases from V and 4 bases from J, leaving 9 bases between. Germline V lookup: CDR1 MNHNS, CDR2 SASEGT. The CDR3 has 12 residues. CDR3 in DNA: TGTGCCAGCAGGACCGGGGGCACTGAAGCTTTCTTT. This encodes CASRTGGTEAFF.

The chain links TRBV7-9 to TRBJ2-3, with D perhaps TRBD1 (6 bases). This CDR3 has 14 residues. V lost 8 bases and J lost 4, with 16 bases in between. The germline CDR1 and CDR2 sequences are SEHNR and FQNEAQ (reference sequence). CDR3 residues: CASEPRGGADTQYF. The CDR3 DNA follows: TGTGCCAGCGAGCCCAGGGGCGGCGCAGATACGCAGTATTTT. Full variable domain (remainder filled in from reference TRBV7-9 and TRBJ2-3): DTGVSQNPRHKITKRGQNVTFRCDPISEHNRLYWYRQTLGQGPEFLTYFQNEAQLEKSRLLSDRFSAERPKGSFSTLEIQRTEQGDSAMYLCASEPRGGADTQYFGPGTRLTVL.

The chain joins TRBV5-1 to TRBJ1-6, with D maybe TRBD1 (6 bases). Germline loops: CDR1 SGHRS, CDR2 YFSETQ. The length of the CDR3 is 17 residues. Trimming took off 0 bases at V and 5 bases at J, with 15 bases between the two ends. Here the CDR3 reads CASSLEVGDNNNSPLHF. The CDR3 DNA reads TGCGCCAGCAGCTTGGAGGTTGGGGACAACAATAATTCACCCCTCCACTTT.

About this clone: This specimen includes other DNA sequences encoding the same CDR3. The genes are TRBV5-1 and TRBJ2-5; possible D gene TRBD2, 6 bases. Germline CDR1 reads SGHRS; CDR2 reads YFSETQ. Trimming left V 4 bases short and J 4 bases short, with 11 bases between. The CDR3 consists of 13 residues. Here the CDR3 DNA reads TGCGCCAGCAGCCCGGTCGGGGGAGAGACCCAGTACTTC. Translating it yields CASSPVGGETQYF.

Only one count was recorded for this clone. V is TRBV6-1 and J is TRBJ1-1; D is undetermined. The CDR3 loop spans 17 amino acids. V was trimmed by 2 bases and J by 1 base, leaving 17 bases between them. Germline loops: CDR1 MNHNS, CDR2 SASEGT. CDR3 protein: CASSEPGTDPGNTEAFF. In DNA, the CDR3 is TGTGCCAGCAGTGAACCTGGCACGGATCCGGGGAACACTGAAGCTTTCTTT.

This chain joins TRBV7-7 and TRBJ2-1; 8 nucleotides match TRBD1. This CDR3 spans 14 amino acids. Germline values: CDR1 SSHAT, CDR2 FNYEAQ (reference sequence). The V segment lost 5 bases and the J segment 10 bases; nucleotides outside the gene matches: 10. DNA for the CDR3: TGTGCCAGCAGCCCAAGGACAGGGCTTGGGGAGCAGTTCTTC. This gives the protein CASSPRTGLGEQFF.

The chain combines TRBV5-8 with TRBJ2-5; TRBD2 matches 10 bases. Germline CDR1 is SGHTS and CDR2 is YDEGEE. This CDR3 region has 16 residues. J gave up 5 bases and V 0 bases, and 7 bases lay outside the gene matches. The DNA for the CDR3 is TGTGCCAGCAGCTTGGCTAGCGGGAGACGGGTTGAGACCCAGTACTTC. Translating gives CASSLASGRRVETQYF.

This chain connects TRBV11-3 to TRBJ2-7, with D tentatively TRBD1 (6 bases). Germline CDR1 is SGHNT and CDR2 is YENEEA. The V and J ends lost 1 base and 3 bases respectively, with 7 bases between them. The CDR3 length is 13 residues. This CDR3 is CASSLVGGYEQYF. The CDR3 DNA reads TGTGCCAGCAGCTTAGTAGGGGGCTACGAGCAGTACTTC.

This clone was counted between two and nine times. The gene calls are TRBV5-4 and TRBJ2-6; 11 nucleotides match TRBD1. Germline CDR1 and CDR2: SGHNT and YYREEE (reference sequence). Unmatched junction bases numbered 4, after V lost 2 bases and J lost 0 bases. This CDR3 contains 18 residues. CDR3 nucleotide sequence: TGTGCCAGCAGCTTAGGACAGGGGGCAGACTCTGGGGCCAACGTCCTGACTTTC. Its translation: CASSLGQGADSGANVLTF.

This rearrangement joins TRBV2 to TRBJ1-5, with D possibly TRBD1 on 5 matching bases. Trimming removed 6 bases from V and 1 base from J, with 7 bases in between. The CDR3 totals 13 residues. In germline, CDR1 is SNHLY, CDR2 FYNNEI. The CDR3 loop is CASSRESNQPQHF. The CDR3 coding sequence is TGTGCCAGCAGCAGGGAAAGCAATCAGCCCCAGCATTTT.

In nucleotides, the CDR3 is TGTGCCAGCAGTTGGACTAGCGGGAGATCCTACGAGCAGTACTTC. This encodes CASSWTSGRSYEQYF. V usage is TRBV5-6 and J usage is TRBJ2-7; 13 bases are a match to TRBD2. The V and J ends lost 5 bases and 1 base, in that order; junction bases with no gene match: 3. The CDR3 sequence is 15 residues long. From germline, CDR1 is SGHDT and CDR2 YYEEEE.

The V call is TRBV5-1, the J call TRBJ2-1, with D possibly TRBD1 on 5 matching bases. The germline V gene has CDR1 SGHRS and CDR2 YFSETQ. The germline V and J ends were trimmed by 4 bases and 0 bases, with 11 bases remaining between them. CDR3 size: 15 residues. The CDR3 loop is CASSRTGSSYNEQFF. DNA for the CDR3: TGCGCCAGCAGCAGAACAGGTTCCTCCTACAATGAGCAGTTCTTC.

The rearrangement uses TRBV5-4 and TRBJ2-2; 9 nucleotides agree with TRBD2. Germline V gives CDR1 SGHNT, CDR2 YYREEE (reference sequence). V lost 0 bases to trimming and J lost 7 bases; unmatched junction nucleotides: 10. This CDR3 comprises 17 residues. The CDR3, as DNA: TGTGCCAGCAGCTTGGGGCGGCTAGCGGGGCCGGGCGGGGAGCTGTTTTTT. Amino acids: CASSLGRLAGPGGELFF.

The V gene is TRBV7-3, the J gene TRBJ2-1, with 13 bases identical to TRBD2. Germline trimming cut 5 bases from V and 8 bases from J; bases unmatched to any gene: 6. The CDR3 has 15 residues. Germline V gene lookup returns CDR1 SGHTA and CDR2 FQGTGA. The CDR3 spells CASSQLAGGLYEQFF. For the CDR3, the DNA is TGTGCCAGCAGCCAACTAGCGGGGGGGCTCTATGAGCAGTTCTTC.

This clone was detected a few times. The J gene is TRBJ2-1, the V gene TRBV5-1; no definite D call. V was shortened by 6 bases and J by 0 bases, with 13 bases between the two germline ends. Per the germline V gene, CDR1 is SGHRS and CDR2 is YFSETQ. The CDR3 length is 15 residues. CDR3 nucleotide sequence: TGCGCCAGCACGCCCTTGGGCGCCTCCTACAATGAGCAGTTCTTC. Translating gives CASTPLGASYNEQFF. The whole variable domain, remainder taken from reference TRBV5-1 and TRBJ2-1, is KAGVTQTPRYLIKTRGQQVTLSCSPISGHRSVSWYQQTPGQGLQFLFEYFSETQRNKGNFPGRFSGRQFSNSRSEMNVSTLELGDSALYLCASTPLGASYNEQFFGPGTRLTVL.

This chain connects TRBV4-2 to TRBJ2-1; D remains ambiguous. CDR3 size: 14 residues. In germline, CDR1 is LGHNA, CDR2 YNFKEQ. The V end was cut by 1 base, the J end by 4 bases, with 8 bases between. The CDR3 bases are TGTGCCAGCAGCCAAGCACTATTATACAATGAGCAGTTCTTC. Encoded protein: CASSQALLYNEQFF.